The T cell receptor beta chain described here comes from a study of T cell responses to AZD1222 COVID-19 vaccine. In germline, CDR1 is GTSNPN, CDR2 SVGIG (reference sequence). The CDR3 sequence is 14 residues long. The V gene lost 7 bases and the J gene lost 6 bases, with 21 bases spanning the gap. Some clones are missing from TCRdb's copy, which holds only in-frame ones; the method was immunoSEQ multiplex PCR. The table includes 65,000 to 90,000 clones, about 85% detected once. Study results and caveats: Across spike, vaccine-associated CD4 TCRs were found, dominant at 160-218 and 743-854.

On this clone: The target antigen is unknown.

The specimen was peripheral blood, collected 28 days after the second AZD1222 dose. The chain joins TRBV30 to TRBJ1-2, with D possibly TRBD1 on 6 matching bases. The sequence came from an adult who received the AZD1222 COVID-19 vaccine. CDR3 sequence: CALGRGKNWDGYTF. The CDR3 region has the DNA TGTGCCTTGGGGAGGGGGAAAAATTGGGATGGCTACACCTTC.